Listed below are T cell receptor beta chains from one sample, sequenced in a study of radiotherapy plus CTLA-4 blockade in lung cancer. The protocol was immunoSEQ multiplex PCR, while the TCRdb copy is restricted to in-frame clones and leaves out a portion. The sample records around 110,000 clones, approximately 80% being singletons. Here the sequenced sample was peripheral blood, taken from a patient treated with radiotherapy plus ipilimumab. These receptors all come from a human donor with non-small cell lung cancer that progressed on radiotherapy plus ipilimumab. Some clones in this sample may be carry-over from other donors' samples. Both conserved end residues are part of each CDR3. A D gene is named only where the DNA matches it firmly. Clone size, where shown, is once, few, many, or a class for clones that have expanded.

>TRBV7-3|TRBJ2-5|TRBD1|once
CASSRQGQETQYF
TGTGCCAGCAGCCGACAGGGTCAAGAGACCCAGTACTTC
>TRBV9|TRBJ2-7|NA|NA
CASSVAMDTTYEQYF
TGTGCCAGCAGCGTAGCTATGGACACGACCTACGAGCAGTACTTC
>TRBV18|TRBJ1-3|NA|few
CASSPGSGNTIYF
TGTGCCAGCTCACCAGGGAGTGGAAACACCATATATTTT
>TRBV14|TRBJ1-6|NA|once
CASSRGGNINSPLHF
TGTGCCAGCAGCCGGGGGGGGAATATCAATTCACCCCTCCACTTT
>TRBV6-5|TRBJ1-2|NA|NA
CASSYQGRNYGYTF
TGTGCCAGCAGTTACCAGGGGAGGAACTATGGCTACACCTTC
>TRBV6-1|TRBJ1-1|NA|NA
CASSEQPGNTEAFF
TGTGCCAGCAGTGAACAGCCGGGAAACACTGAAGCTTTCTTT
>TRBV19|TRBJ2-1|TRBD1|NA
CASRPAGTGGRGEQFF
TGTGCCAGTAGGCCCGCCGGGACAGGGGGCAGAGGTGAGCAGTTCTTC
>TRBV27|TRBJ2-7|TRBD2|NA
CASGTAGESSYEQYF
TGTGCCAGCGGGACTGCGGGGGAGAGCTCCTACGAGCAGTACTTC
>TRBV7-9|TRBJ1-5|NA|NA
CASSLAGAGFQPQHF
TGTGCCAGCAGCTTAGCAGGGGCCGGCTTCCAGCCCCAGCATTTT
>TRBV7-9|TRBJ1-6|NA|NA
CASSFRETGNSPLHF
TGTGCCAGCAGTTTCCGGGAGACCGGTAATTCACCCCTCCACTTT
>TRBV5-1|TRBJ2-5|TRBD2|NA
CASSLEGTSGGVSTRQETQYF
TGCGCCAGCAGCTTGGAAGGGACTAGCGGGGGGGTCTCTACCCGACAAGAGACCCAGTACTTC
>TRBV28|TRBJ2-7|NA|once
CASCKQPSSYEQYF
TGTGCCAGCTGTAAACAGCCGAGCTCCTACGAGCAGTACTTC
>TRBV9|TRBJ2-5|NA|NA
CASSVGVNLPGETQYF
TGTGCCAGCAGCGTAGGCGTAAACTTGCCAGGGGAGACCCAGTACTTC
>TRBV2|TRBJ1-6|NA|NA
CASQTGANNSPLHF
TGTGCCAGCCAGACAGGCGCCAATAATTCACCCCTCCACTTT
>TRBV19|TRBJ1-1|TRBD1|NA
CASRIDRGYTEAFF
TGTGCCAGTAGGATCGACAGGGGGTACACTGAAGCTTTCTTT
>TRBV5-1|TRBJ2-2|TRBD2|once
CASSEGLAGELFF
TGCGCCAGCAGCGAGGGACTAGCCGGGGAGCTGTTTTTT
>TRBV29-1|TRBJ1-6|NA|NA
CSVVQGILTPYNSALHF
TGCAGCGTTGTCCAGGGGATACTTACCCCATATAATTCAGCCCTCCACTTT
>TRBV9|TRBJ1-5|NA|NA
CASSAEGGLNQPQHF
TGTGCCAGCAGCGCAGAAGGGGGGCTCAATCAGCCCCAGCATTTT
>TRBV27|TRBJ2-3|TRBD1|NA
CASSWGQDYTDTQYF
TGTGCCAGCAGTTGGGGACAGGACTACACAGATACGCAGTATTTT
>TRBV6-1|TRBJ2-2|NA|NA
CASSEMGGHTGELFF
TGTGCCAGCAGTGAAATGGGGGGGCACACCGGGGAGCTGTTTTTT
>TRBV11-2|TRBJ1-4|NA|NA
CASSQGEGKLFF
TGTGCCAGCAGCCAAGGGGAGGGAAAACTGTTTTTT
>TRBV25-1|TRBJ2-2|NA|NA
CASSEFQVGSTGELFF
TGTGCCAGCAGTGAATTTCAGGTCGGGTCGACCGGGGAGCTGTTTTTT
>TRBV10-3|TRBJ1-2|NA|few
CAIGGAVYGYTF
TGTGCCATCGGCGGAGCCGTCTATGGCTACACCTTC
>TRBV29-1|TRBJ2-5|NA|NA
CSVEEISGWDRRETQYF
TGCAGCGTTGAAGAAATCAGTGGATGGGACCGTCGAGAGACCCAGTACTTC
>TRBV2|TRBJ1-1|NA|few
CASSEEARIRQDQAFF
TGTGCCAGCAGTGAAGAGGCGAGAATCCGACAGGACCAAGCTTTCTTT
>TRBV4-3|TRBJ1-4|NA|NA
CASSLDLGGEKLFF
TGCGCCAGCAGCCTCGACTTGGGTGGGGAAAAACTGTTTTTT
>TRBV28|TRBJ1-1|NA|NA
CASDAHSQYTEAFF
TGTGCCTCCGATGCGCATTCGCAGTACACTGAAGCTTTCTTT
>TRBV4-1|TRBJ2-5|NA|NA
CASSQVEETQYF
TGCGCCAGCAGCCAAGTAGAAGAGACCCAGTACTTC
>TRBV19|TRBJ2-7|NA|NA
CASSTLTGTEQYF
TGTGCCAGTAGTACCTTAACAGGGACCGAGCAGTACTTC
>TRBV11-3|TRBJ1-2|NA|NA
CASSLVWEGYGYTF
TGTGCCAGCAGCTTAGTCTGGGAGGGGTATGGCTACACCTTC
>TRBV5-1|TRBJ2-7|NA|NA
CASSPEVSSYEQYF
TGCGCCAGCAGCCCGGAAGTAAGTAGCTACGAGCAGTACTTC
>TRBV7-2|TRBJ1-1|NA|NA
CASSLVSHSEAFF
TGTGCCAGCAGCTTAGTTTCCCACTCTGAAGCTTTCTTT